The 24 T cell receptor beta chains reported below all come from one sample, sequenced in a study of blood T cell repertoires in COVID-19. The table came from immunoSEQ multiplex PCR; TCRdb's copy has only in-frame clones and leaves some out. The sample has 45,000 to 55,000 clones, 84% seen once. Sequenced material: peripheral blood. These receptor sequences come from a man aged 50-60 years with acute or convalescent COVID-19.

This chain joins TRBV20-1 and TRBJ2-1, with D uncertain. CDR1 DFQATT and CDR2 SNEGSKA come from the germline V gene (reference sequence). V was cut by 0 bases and J by 10 bases, with 7 bases left in between. The CDR3 consists of 11 residues. This CDR3 reads CSAREYGEQFF. CDR3 sequence (DNA): TGCAGTGCTAGAGAGTACGGGGAGCAGTTCTTC.

The chain is built from TRBV6-5 and TRBJ1-2; D is possibly TRBD1 (5 bases). CDR1 MNHEY and CDR2 SVGAGI come from the germline V gene. V was trimmed by 5 bases and J by 2 bases, leaving 9 bases between them. This CDR3 is built from 13 residues. The CDR3 loop is CASSIGGNYGYTF. DNA for the CDR3: TGTGCCAGCAGTATCGGGGGAAACTATGGCTACACCTTC.

This chain connects TRBV18 to TRBJ1-2; 8 bases fit TRBD1. This CDR3 is 14 amino acids long. V gave up 6 bases and J gave up 8 bases; unmatched junction bases: 11. CDR1 is KGHSH, CDR2 LQKENI, per germline. Here the CDR3 DNA reads TGTGCCAGCTCGGCAGGGACAGGCCGCTCGGGCTACACCTTC. The encoded protein is CASSAGTGRSGYTF.

The chain recombines TRBV5-4 with TRBJ2-1; 7 bases fit TRBD2. Germline CDR1 and CDR2: SGHNT and YYREEE (reference sequence). The CDR3 has 14 residues. Germline trimming cut 0 bases from V and 6 bases from J; bases unmatched to any gene: 3. The CDR3 DNA is TGTGCCAGCAGCTTGGGGCTAGCGGTCAATGAGCAGTTCTTC. Translating gives CASSLGLAVNEQFF.

The chain has TRBV5-1 and TRBJ1-4; the D gene is possibly TRBD1 (6 bases). Germline CDR1 reads SGHRS; CDR2 reads YFSETQ. The CDR3 contains 14 residues. V lost 1 base and J lost 6, with 10 bases in between. In nucleotides, the CDR3 is TGCGCCAGCAGCTTGACAGGGATGGATGAAAAACTGTTTTTT. Protein: CASSLTGMDEKLFF.

This clone showed up just once. CDR3 loop: CASSPIGEGHYGYTF. The CDR3 region has the DNA TGTGCCAGCAGCCCTATTGGGGAGGGTCACTATGGCTACACCTTC. The rearrangement joins TRBV27 to TRBJ1-2, with unresolved D. Germline loops: CDR1 MNHEY, CDR2 SMNVEV (reference sequence). The length of the CDR3 is 15 residues. V gave up 6 bases and J gave up 3 bases, with 17 bases separating them.

The chain couples TRBV10-3 to TRBJ2-5, with 9 bases fitting TRBD1. This CDR3 contains 15 residues. Trimming removed 4 bases from V and 6 bases from J; junction bases left unmatched: 9. CDR1 is ENHRY and CDR2 is SYGVKD in the germline V gene. CDR3 nucleotides: TGTGCCATCAGTGTTACAACAGGGGGCGAGAAGACCCAGTACTTC. Its translation is CAISVTTGGEKTQYF.

The J gene is TRBJ2-1, the V gene TRBV7-6, with TRBD2 matching over 9 bases. Germline V CDR1 and CDR2: SGHVS, FNYEAQ. This CDR3 contains 15 residues. J gave up 4 bases and V 6 bases, and 7 bases lay outside the gene matches. CDR3 nucleotide sequence: TGTGCCAGCAGTAAAGCGGGGGGTTCGTACAATGAGCAGTTCTTC. Residues: CASSKAGGSYNEQFF.

The gene calls are TRBV3-1 (or the pseudogene TRBV3-2) and TRBJ1-3; possibly TRBD1 for D (6 bases). There are 14 residues in the CDR3. The germline V gene has CDR1 LGHDT and CDR2 YNNKEL (reference sequence). Between the trimmed V and J ends, which lost 4 bases and 0 bases, there was a span of 7 bases. The chain's CDR3 is CASSRGGSGNTIYF. The DNA of the CDR3 is TGTGCCAGCAGCCGAGGGGGCTCTGGAAACACCATATATTTT.

This chain links TRBV15 with TRBJ2-5; D call uncertain. V was cut by 3 bases and J by 5 bases, with 13 bases left in between. The CDR3 sequence is 14 residues long. In germline, CDR1 is LNHNV, CDR2 YYDKDF (reference sequence). The CDR3 coding sequence is TGTGCCACCAGCAGGAACTTGCGTGTGGAGACCCAGTACTTC. Protein: CATSRNLRVETQYF.

The chain combines TRBV7-9 with TRBJ2-3; TRBD2 matches at 7 bases. Trimming cost V 2 bases and J 1 base; bases outside gene matches: 3. Germline V gene lookup returns CDR1 SEHNR and CDR2 FQNEAQ (reference sequence). The CDR3 length is 15 residues. CDR3 DNA sequence: TGTGCCAGCAGCTTAACGGGAGGAGGCACAGATACGCAGTATTTT. Translating it yields CASSLTGGGTDTQYF.

The gene calls are TRBV29-1 and TRBJ2-5; D gene ambiguous. The V gene lost 7 bases and the J gene lost 2 bases, with 14 bases spanning the gap. There are 13 residues in the CDR3. Germline V gives CDR1 SQVTM, CDR2 ANQGSEA. The CDR3 reads CSGAPKIQETQYF. CDR3 sequence (DNA): TGCAGCGGGGCACCTAAAATACAAGAGACCCAGTACTTC.

This rearrangement joins TRBV19 to TRBJ2-7, with D possibly being TRBD2 (5 bases). The germline V and J ends were trimmed by 4 bases and 3 bases, with 25 bases remaining between them. The CDR3 length is 18 residues. CDR1 and CDR2 from the germline V gene are LNHDA and SQIVND (reference sequence). The CDR3 loop is CASSTYPGITNSHYEQYF. DNA of the CDR3: TGTGCCAGTAGTACTTATCCCGGGATAACCAATTCCCACTACGAGCAGTACTTC.

V and J are TRBV19 and TRBJ2-2; TRBD1 is a possible D gene (6 bases). The CDR3 sequence is 14 residues long. CDR1 is LNHDA and CDR2 is SQIVND in the germline V gene (reference sequence). V was shortened by 1 base and J by 6 bases, with 9 bases between the two germline ends. CDR3 nucleotide sequence: TGTGCCAGTAGTATAGTAGAGGGGGCCGGGGAGCTGTTTTTT. Its protein product is CASSIVEGAGELFF.

This clone was seen more than once but under ten times. The rearrangement uses TRBV9 and TRBJ2-3, with 8 positions matching TRBD1. In germline, CDR1 is SGDLS, CDR2 YYNGEE. The CDR3 consists of 12 residues. V was pared by 3 bases and J by 11 bases, with 5 bases of the junction left unmatched. CDR3: CASSATGGLQYF. The CDR3, as DNA: TGTGCCAGCAGCGCCACAGGGGGGTTGCAGTATTTT.

This clone was detected only once. The CDR3 DNA is TGTGCCAGCAGTTTAGTCCGTACGAGCCAGTACTTC. Translated: CASSLVRTSQYF. The rearrangement links TRBV28 to TRBJ2-7; D unclear. The CDR3 is made up of 12 amino acids. Looked up from germline, CDR1 is MDHEN and CDR2 is SYDVKM. Trimming stripped 2 bases from V and 10 bases from J, with 12 bases between.

This clone was observed once. The chain has TRBV9 and TRBJ2-3; TRBD2 aligns across 8 bases. Trimming cost V 4 bases and J 4 bases; bases outside gene matches: 11. Germline CDR1 reads SGDLS; CDR2 reads YYNGEE. The CDR3 is 16 amino acids. For the CDR3, the DNA is TGTGCCAGCAGCCCACCGGGACTAGTTGTCCCAGATACGCAGTATTTT. Its translation: CASSPPGLVVPDTQYF. The full variable domain, in which reference TRBV9 and TRBJ2-3 provide the parts outside the CDR3, is DSGVTQTPKHLITATGQRVTLRCSPRSGDLSVYWYQQSLDQGLQFLIQYYNGEERAKGNILERFSAQQFPDLHSELNLSSLELGDSALYFCASSPPGLVVPDTQYFGPGTRLTVL.

This chain links TRBV5-6 with TRBJ2-2; tentative D call: TRBD1 (7 bases). V lost 4 bases to trimming and J lost 0 bases, with 10 bases between them. Germline V gives CDR1 SGHDT, CDR2 YYEEEE. CDR3 length equals 15 residues. The CDR3 DNA follows: TGTGCCAGCAGCGGCGGGACAGCGAACACCGGGGAGCTGTTTTTT. This codes for CASSGGTANTGELFF.

The chain uses TRBV4-3 and TRBJ1-1; a weak D match, TRBD1 (5 bases). Per germline, CDR1 LGHNA and CDR2 YSLEER. V shed 4 bases and J shed 4 bases, with 16 bases lying between them. The CDR3 contains 15 residues. The CDR3 nucleotides read TGCGCCAGCAGCCCTCAATGGGGGGGGGTCACTGAAGCTTTCTTT. Amino acid sequence: CASSPQWGGVTEAFF.

The chain uses TRBV5-1 and TRBJ1-6; 7 bases are a match to TRBD1. V was pared by 0 bases and J by 7 bases, with 4 bases of the junction left unmatched. Germline loops: CDR1 SGHRS, CDR2 YFSETQ. The CDR3 is 15 residues long. CDR3 sequence: CASSLEGAGNSPLHF. The CDR3 region has the DNA TGCGCCAGCAGCTTGGAGGGGGCAGGAAATTCACCCCTCCACTTT. The full variable domain, its missing parts supplied by reference TRBV5-1 and TRBJ1-6, is KAGVTQTPRYLIKTRGQQVTLSCSPISGHRSVSWYQQTPGQGLQFLFEYFSETQRNKGNFPGRFSGRQFSNSRSEMNVSTLELGDSALYLCASSLEGAGNSPLHFGNGTRLTVT.

Turning to this clone: This is likely a read error, given that the CDR3 carries no conserved phenylalanine or tryptophan at its end. No DNA is shown, since the ends of the CDR3 on it are uncertain; the CDR3 is the one TCRdb lists. V and J are TRBV21-1 and TRBJ2-7; the table names TRBD2, a call not compared with the DNA. TRBV21-1 is recorded as a pseudogene. The CDR3 adds up to 11 amino acids, both ends counted. The CDR3 protein is CASSPGGGSPL.

The V call is TRBV20-1, the J call TRBJ1-1; D perhaps matches TRBD1 (5 bases). Trimming stripped 6 bases from V and 1 base from J, with 6 bases between. The CDR3 extends over 11 amino acids. Per germline, CDR1 DFQATT and CDR2 SNEGSKA (reference sequence). CDR3 nucleotides: TGCAGTGCGGGGGGGAACACTGAAGCTTTCTTT. Translating gives CSAGGNTEAFF.

Here the CDR3 DNA reads TGCGCCAGCTGTCCAGGGGCGCCTGGAAACACCATATATTTT. This codes for CASCPGAPGNTIYF. The rearrangement links TRBV5-1 to TRBJ1-3, with D maybe TRBD1 (6 bases). The CDR3 runs 14 residues. Trimming removed 7 bases at V and 2 bases at J, with 13 bases between. Germline values: CDR1 SGHRS, CDR2 YFSETQ.

This clone is deemed large (0.1 to 1%). The V and J genes are TRBV25-1 and TRBJ2-1, with TRBD1 matching over 10 bases. Germline CDR1 and CDR2: MGHDK and SYGVNS. CDR3 length: 15 amino acids. J gave up 5 bases and V 8 bases, and 9 bases lay outside the gene matches. CDR3 coding DNA: TGTGCCAGCCAGACAGGGGGCGGCTTAAACAATGAGCAGTTCTTC. Residues: CASQTGGGLNNEQFF.